The rows below give T cell receptor beta chains drawn from one sample of a study of blood T cell repertoires in COVID-19. The protocol was immunoSEQ multiplex PCR, while the TCRdb copy is restricted to in-frame clones and leaves out a portion. The sample has about 130,000 clones, roughly 79% seen once. Sequences were obtained from peripheral blood. These receptors all stem from a human donor in a cohort sampled during active COVID-19. CDR3s include the opening cysteine and the closing phenylalanine or tryptophan. The D gene is left open where the match is weak. Where a row states a size, it is once, few, many or the class of an expanded clone; other rows omit it.

d_gene	abundance	j_gene	v_gene	CDR3nt	CDR3aa
.	.	TRBJ2-7	TRBV30	TGTGCCCTCCAGGGACTTGTTTCGTACGAGCAGTACTTC	CALQGLVSYEQYF
.	.	TRBJ2-1	TRBV6-5	TGTGCCAGCAGACCCGACAGGTACAATGAGCAGTTCTTC	CASRPDRYNEQFF
.	.	TRBJ2-2	TRBV2	TGTGCCAGCAGCCCCCGCGAGTCCGGGGAGCTGTTTTTT	CASSPRESGELFF
TRBD1	.	TRBJ1-5	TRBV6-5	TGTGCCAGCAGAGGGACAGGTTATAGCAATCAGCCCCAGCATTTT	CASRGTGYSNQPQHF
.	.	TRBJ2-7	TRBV5-1	TGCGCCAGCAGCTTGGCGGACACGAACTACGAGCAGTACTTC	CASSLADTNYEQYF
.	.	TRBJ1-1	TRBV5-4	TGTGCCAGCAGCTTGGGGCAGGGGAATGAAGCTTTCTTT	CASSLGQGNEAFF
.	once	TRBJ2-3	TRBV5-6	TGTGCCAGCAGCTTGCCAGGTCTCGGAGATACGCAGTATTTT	CASSLPGLGDTQYF
.	.	TRBJ1-4	TRBV5-6	TGTGCCAGCAGCTTTCGGGGGACAACTAATGAAAAACTGTTTTTT	CASSFRGTTNEKLFF
.	few	TRBJ1-1	TRBV2	TGTGCCAGCAGTTTGAGAGGGACTGAAGCTTTCTTT	CASSLRGTEAFF
.	.	TRBJ1-3	TRBV28	TGTGCCAGCAGTTTATGGCAGGGGTCTGGAAACACCATATATTTT	CASSLWQGSGNTIYF
.	.	TRBJ2-7	TRBV19	TGTGCCAGTAGTTGGCGCAGGTTCGACGAGCAGTACTTC	CASSWRRFDEQYF
.	few	TRBJ1-1	TRBV2	TGTGCCAGCAGACCCGGGGCTGAAGCTTTCTTT	CASRPGAEAFF
TRBD2	.	TRBJ2-1	TRBV19	TGTGCCAGTAGTATGGCCAGCGGGGGGGCCGGTAGCCATGAGCAGTTCTTC	CASSMASGGAGSHEQFF
TRBD1	.	TRBJ1-4	TRBV12-3/TRBV12-4	TGTGCCAGCAGTCCCGACAGGGTTGAAAAACTGTTTTTT	CASSPDRVEKLFF
TRBD1	.	TRBJ1-6	TRBV5-8	TGTGCCAGCAGCTTGATTTACGGGACAGGGGATAGTTCACCCCTCCACTTT	CASSLIYGTGDSSPLHF
.	few	TRBJ1-4	TRBV30	TGTGCCTGGGGACGCCGGGGGAATGAAAAACTGTTTTTT	CAWGRRGNEKLFF
TRBD1	.	TRBJ1-1	TRBV5-6	TGTGCCAGCAGCTTCCAGGGGGATCCTGAAGCTTTCTTT	CASSFQGDPEAFF
TRBD1	.	TRBJ2-7	TRBV28	TGTGCCAGCAAGTTGGGGACAGGTTGGAACGAGCAGTACTTC	CASKLGTGWNEQYF
TRBD1	.	TRBJ2-1	TRBV6-5	TGTGCCAGCAAGGGACAGGGAAAGGGTGAGCAGTTCTTC	CASKGQGKGEQFF
.	.	TRBJ2-5	TRBV2	TGTGCCAGCAGTTATCAAGAGACCCAGTACTTC	CASSYQETQYF
TRBD1	.	TRBJ1-1	TRBV7-2	TGTGCCAGCAGCCTAGTCCTCAGACAGGGATCTGAAGCTTTCTTT	CASSLVLRQGSEAFF
.	.	TRBJ2-7	TRBV21-1	TGTGCCAGCTCCTTAAGCGGGGGGGTACACGGGGCCTACGAGCAGTACTTC	CASSLSGGVHGAYEQYF
.	.	TRBJ2-7	TRBV14	TGTGCCAGCAGTCGTCTGCGGATTTACGAGCAGTACTTC	CASSRLRIYEQYF
TRBD1	.	TRBJ2-3	TRBV5-1	TGCGCCAGCAGCTTGGAACAGGGGGGCACAGATACGCAGTATTTT	CASSLEQGGTDTQYF
.	.	TRBJ1-2	TRBV7-9	TGTGCCAGCAGCCCACCCGGACAGCCTTATGGCTACACCTTC	CASSPPGQPYGYTF
TRBD2	.	TRBJ2-5	TRBV19	TGTGCCAGTAGTATTGGGGGGACTACCCAAGAGACCCAGTACTTC	CASSIGGTTQETQYF
TRBD1	.	TRBJ2-1	TRBV5-8	TGTGCCAGCAGCAGAGACGACAGGGTAGGGTACAATGAGCAGTTCTTC	CASSRDDRVGYNEQFF
.	.	TRBJ1-1	TRBV12-1	.	CASSFGVGATTAFF